Detailed here is one T cell receptor (beta chain). The data belong to a study of blood T cell repertoires in COVID-19. Some clones are missing from TCRdb's copy, which holds only in-frame ones; the method was immunoSEQ multiplex PCR. The table lists some 200,000 clones, approximately 81% of them singletons. The sequenced sample was peripheral blood. The source is a woman aged 55-70 years who had recovered from COVID-19.

The CDR3 region has the DNA TGTGCCAGCAGCTCTCTGGGCGCGAAGACCCAGTACTTC. This gives the protein CASSSLGAKTQYF. The chain combines TRBV5-6 with TRBJ2-5; no definite D call. V was shortened by 3 bases and J by 6 bases, with 12 bases between the two germline ends. There are 13 residues in the CDR3. Germline V CDR1 and CDR2: SGHDT, YYEEEE.